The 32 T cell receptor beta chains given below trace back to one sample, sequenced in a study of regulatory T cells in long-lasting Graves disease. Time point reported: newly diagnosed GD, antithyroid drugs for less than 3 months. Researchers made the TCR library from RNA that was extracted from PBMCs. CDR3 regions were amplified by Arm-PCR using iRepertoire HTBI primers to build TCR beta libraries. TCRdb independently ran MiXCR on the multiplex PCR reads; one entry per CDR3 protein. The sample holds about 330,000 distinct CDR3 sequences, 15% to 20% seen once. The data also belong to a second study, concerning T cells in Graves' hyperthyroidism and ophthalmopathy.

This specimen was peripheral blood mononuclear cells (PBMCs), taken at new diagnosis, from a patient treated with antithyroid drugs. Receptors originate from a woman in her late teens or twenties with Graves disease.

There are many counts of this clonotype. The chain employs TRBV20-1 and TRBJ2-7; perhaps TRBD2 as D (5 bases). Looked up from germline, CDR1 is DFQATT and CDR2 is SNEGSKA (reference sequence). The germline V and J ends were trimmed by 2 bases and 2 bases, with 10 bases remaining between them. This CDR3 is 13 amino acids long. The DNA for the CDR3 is TGCAGTGCTAGAAGCGGAGCACCCTACGAGCAGTACTTC. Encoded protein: CSARSGAPYEQYF.

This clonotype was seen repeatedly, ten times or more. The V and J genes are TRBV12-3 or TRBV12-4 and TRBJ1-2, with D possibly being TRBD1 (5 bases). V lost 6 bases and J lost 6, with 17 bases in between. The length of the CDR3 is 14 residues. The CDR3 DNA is TGTGCCAGCAGGTCGCCGGGACTTTACCATGGCTACACCTTC. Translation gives CASRSPGLYHGYTF.

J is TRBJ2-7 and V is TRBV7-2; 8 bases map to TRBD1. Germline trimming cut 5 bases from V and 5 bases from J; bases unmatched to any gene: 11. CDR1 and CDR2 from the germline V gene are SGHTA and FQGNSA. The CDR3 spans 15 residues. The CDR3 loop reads CASSPVRTGIDEQYF. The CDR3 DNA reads TGTGCCAGCAGCCCGGTTCGGACAGGGATAGACGAGCAGTACTTC.

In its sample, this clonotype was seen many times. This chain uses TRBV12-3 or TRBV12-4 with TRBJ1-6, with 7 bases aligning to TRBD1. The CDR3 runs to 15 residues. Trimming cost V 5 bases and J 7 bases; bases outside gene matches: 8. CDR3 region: CASSGTDKFNSPLHF. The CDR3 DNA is TGTGCCAGCAGTGGGACAGACAAGTTCAATTCACCCCTCCACTTT.

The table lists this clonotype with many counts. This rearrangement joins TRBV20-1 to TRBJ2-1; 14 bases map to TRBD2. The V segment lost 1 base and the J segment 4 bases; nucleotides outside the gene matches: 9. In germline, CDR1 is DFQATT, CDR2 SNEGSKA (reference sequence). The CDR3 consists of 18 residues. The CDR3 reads CSARGETSGRAEYNEQFF. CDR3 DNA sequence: TGCAGTGCTAGAGGGGAGACTAGCGGGAGGGCCGAGTACAATGAGCAGTTCTTC.

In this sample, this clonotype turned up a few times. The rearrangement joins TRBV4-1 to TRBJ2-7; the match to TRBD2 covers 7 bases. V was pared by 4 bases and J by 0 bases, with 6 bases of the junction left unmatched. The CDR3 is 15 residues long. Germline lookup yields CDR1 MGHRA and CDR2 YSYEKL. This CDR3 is CASSPSSGFSYEQYF. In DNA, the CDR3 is TGCGCCAGCAGCCCGAGTAGCGGGTTCTCCTACGAGCAGTACTTC.

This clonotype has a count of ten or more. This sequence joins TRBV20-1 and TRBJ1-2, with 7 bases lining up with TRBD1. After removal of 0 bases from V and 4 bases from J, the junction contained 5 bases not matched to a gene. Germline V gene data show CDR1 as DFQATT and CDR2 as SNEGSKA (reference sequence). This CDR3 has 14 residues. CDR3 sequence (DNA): TGCAGTGCTAGAGAGGGGGACAGAATCTATGGCTACACCTTC. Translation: CSAREGDRIYGYTF.

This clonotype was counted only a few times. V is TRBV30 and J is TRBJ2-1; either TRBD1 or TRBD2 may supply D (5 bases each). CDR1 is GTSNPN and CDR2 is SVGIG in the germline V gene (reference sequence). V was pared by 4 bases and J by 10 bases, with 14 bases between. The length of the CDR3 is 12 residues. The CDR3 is CAWKGGGREQFF. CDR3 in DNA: TGTGCCTGGAAGGGTGGGGGACGGGAGCAGTTCTTC.

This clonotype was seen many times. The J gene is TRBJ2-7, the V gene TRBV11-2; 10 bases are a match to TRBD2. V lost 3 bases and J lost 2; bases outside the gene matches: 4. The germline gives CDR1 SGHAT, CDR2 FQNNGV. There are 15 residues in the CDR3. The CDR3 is CASSLTSGSTYEQYF. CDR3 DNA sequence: TGTGCCAGCAGCTTGACTAGCGGGTCCACCTACGAGCAGTACTTC. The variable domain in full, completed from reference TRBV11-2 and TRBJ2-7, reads EAGVAQSPRYKIIEKRQSVAFWCNPISGHATLYWYQQILGQGPKLLIQFQNNGVVDDSQLPKDRFSAERLKGVDSTLKIQPAKLEDSAVYLCASSLTSGSTYEQYFGPGTRLTVT.

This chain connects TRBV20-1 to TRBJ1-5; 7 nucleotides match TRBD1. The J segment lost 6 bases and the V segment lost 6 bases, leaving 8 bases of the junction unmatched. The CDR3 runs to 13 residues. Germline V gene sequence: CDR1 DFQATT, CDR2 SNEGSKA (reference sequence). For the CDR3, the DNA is TGCAGTGCCTATGACAGGGTGGGTCAGCCCCAGCATTTT. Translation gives CSAYDRVGQPQHF.

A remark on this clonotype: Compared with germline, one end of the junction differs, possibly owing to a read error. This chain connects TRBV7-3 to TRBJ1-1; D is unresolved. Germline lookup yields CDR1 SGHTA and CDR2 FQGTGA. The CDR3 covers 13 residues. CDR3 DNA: TGTGCCAGCAGCTTAGGGATGAACGCTGAAGCTTTCTTT. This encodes CASSLGMNAEAFF.

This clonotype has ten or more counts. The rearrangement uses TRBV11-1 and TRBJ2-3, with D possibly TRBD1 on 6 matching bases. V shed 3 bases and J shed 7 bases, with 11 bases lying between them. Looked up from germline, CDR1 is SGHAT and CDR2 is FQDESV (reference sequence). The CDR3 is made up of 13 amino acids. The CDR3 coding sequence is TGTGCCAGCAGCTTGGACCGGGACAATACGCAGTATTTT. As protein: CASSLDRDNTQYF.

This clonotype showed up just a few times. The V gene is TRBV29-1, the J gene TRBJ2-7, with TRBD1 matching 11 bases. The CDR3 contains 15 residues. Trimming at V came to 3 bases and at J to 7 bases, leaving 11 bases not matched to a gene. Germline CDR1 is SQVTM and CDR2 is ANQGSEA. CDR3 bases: TGCAGCGTTGATGGGAAAGGACAGGGGGCAAGAGAGCAGTACTTC. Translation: CSVDGKGQGAREQYF.

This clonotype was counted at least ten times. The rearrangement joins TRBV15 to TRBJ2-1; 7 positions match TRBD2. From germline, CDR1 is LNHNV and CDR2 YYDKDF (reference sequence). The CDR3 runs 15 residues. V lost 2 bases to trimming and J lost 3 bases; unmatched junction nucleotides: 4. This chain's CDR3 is CATSRTSVLYNEQFF. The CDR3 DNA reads TGTGCCACCAGCAGAACTAGCGTCCTCTACAATGAGCAGTTCTTC.

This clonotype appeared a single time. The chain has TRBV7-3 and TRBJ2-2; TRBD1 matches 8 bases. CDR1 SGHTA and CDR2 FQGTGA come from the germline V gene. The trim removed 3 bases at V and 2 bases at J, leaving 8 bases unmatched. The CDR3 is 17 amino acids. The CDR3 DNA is TGTGCCAGCAGCTTGAACGAGCAGGGGGCCAACACCGGGGAGCTGTTTTTT. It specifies CASSLNEQGANTGELFF.

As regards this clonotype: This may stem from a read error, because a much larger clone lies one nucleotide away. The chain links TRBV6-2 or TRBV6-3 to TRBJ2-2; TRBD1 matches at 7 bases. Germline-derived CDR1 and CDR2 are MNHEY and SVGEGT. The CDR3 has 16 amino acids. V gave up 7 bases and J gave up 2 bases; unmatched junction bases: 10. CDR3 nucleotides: TGTGCCAGCAATTTCCAGACAGGGCTTAACACCGGGGAGCTGTTTTTT. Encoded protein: CASNFQTGLNTGELFF.

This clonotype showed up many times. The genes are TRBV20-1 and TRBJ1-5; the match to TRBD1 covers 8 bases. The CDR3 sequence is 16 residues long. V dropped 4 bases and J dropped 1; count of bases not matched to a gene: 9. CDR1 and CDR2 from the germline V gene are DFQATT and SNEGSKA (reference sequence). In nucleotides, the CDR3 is TGCAGTGCTACTGATACAGGGGGAATAAGCAATCAGCCCCAGCATTTT. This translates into CSATDTGGISNQPQHF.

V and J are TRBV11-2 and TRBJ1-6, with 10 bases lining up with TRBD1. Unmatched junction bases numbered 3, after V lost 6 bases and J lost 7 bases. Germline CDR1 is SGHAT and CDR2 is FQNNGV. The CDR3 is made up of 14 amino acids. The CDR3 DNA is TGTGCCAGCAGGGAGACAGGGGGCAATTCACCCCTCCACTTT. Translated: CASRETGGNSPLHF.

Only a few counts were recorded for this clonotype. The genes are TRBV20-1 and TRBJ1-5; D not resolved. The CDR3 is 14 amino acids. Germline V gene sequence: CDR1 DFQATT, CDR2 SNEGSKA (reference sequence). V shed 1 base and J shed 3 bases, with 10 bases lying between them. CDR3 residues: CSARVPADNQPQHF. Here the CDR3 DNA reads TGCAGTGCTAGAGTCCCCGCAGACAATCAGCCCCAGCATTTT.

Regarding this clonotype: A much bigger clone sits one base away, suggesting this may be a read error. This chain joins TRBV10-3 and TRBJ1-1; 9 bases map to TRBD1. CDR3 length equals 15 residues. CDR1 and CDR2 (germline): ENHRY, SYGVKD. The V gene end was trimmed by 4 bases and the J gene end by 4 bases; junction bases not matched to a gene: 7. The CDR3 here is CAISAAGTGLTEAFF. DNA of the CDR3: TGTGCCATCAGTGCTGCCGGGACAGGGCTCACTGAAGCTTTCTTT.

The CDR3 here is CASSYRRANNEKLFF. The CDR3 bases are TGTGCCAGCAGTTACAGACGGGCGAATAATGAAAAACTGTTTTTT. This chain uses TRBV6-9 with TRBJ1-4; D remains ambiguous. In germline, CDR1 is MNHGY, CDR2 SVAAGI. V shed 3 bases and J shed 4 bases, with 12 bases lying between them. The CDR3 has 15 residues.

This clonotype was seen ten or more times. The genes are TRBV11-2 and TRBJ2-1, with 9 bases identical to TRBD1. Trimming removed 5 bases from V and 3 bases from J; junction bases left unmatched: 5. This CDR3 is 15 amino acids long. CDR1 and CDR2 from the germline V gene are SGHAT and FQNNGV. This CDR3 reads CASSEQGAVYNEQFF. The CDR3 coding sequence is TGTGCCAGCAGCGAACAGGGGGCTGTCTACAATGAGCAGTTCTTC. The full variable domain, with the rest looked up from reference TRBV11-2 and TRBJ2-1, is EAGVAQSPRYKIIEKRQSVAFWCNPISGHATLYWYQQILGQGPKLLIQFQNNGVVDDSQLPKDRFSAERLKGVDSTLKIQPAKLEDSAVYLCASSEQGAVYNEQFFGPGTRLTVL.

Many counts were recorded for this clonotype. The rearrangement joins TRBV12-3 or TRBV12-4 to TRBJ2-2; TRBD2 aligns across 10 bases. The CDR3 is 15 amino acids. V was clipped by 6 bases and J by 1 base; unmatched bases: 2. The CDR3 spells CASSWTSGNTGELFF. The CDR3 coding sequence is TGTGCCAGCAGCTGGACTAGCGGGAACACCGGGGAGCTGTTTTTT.

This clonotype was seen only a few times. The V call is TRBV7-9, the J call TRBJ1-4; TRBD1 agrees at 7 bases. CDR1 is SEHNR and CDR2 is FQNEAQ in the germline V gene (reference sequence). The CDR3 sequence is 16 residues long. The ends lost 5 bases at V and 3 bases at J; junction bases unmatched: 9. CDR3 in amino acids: CASSNKNRGSNEKLFF. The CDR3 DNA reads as TGTGCCAGCAGCAACAAAAACAGGGGTTCTAATGAAAAACTGTTTTTT.

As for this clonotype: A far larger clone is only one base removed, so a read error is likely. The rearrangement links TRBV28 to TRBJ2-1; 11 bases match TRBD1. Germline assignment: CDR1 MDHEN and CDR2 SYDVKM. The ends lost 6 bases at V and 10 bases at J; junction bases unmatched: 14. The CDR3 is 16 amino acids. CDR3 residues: CASSIGQGANTYEQFF. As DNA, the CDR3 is TGTGCCAGCAGCATCGGACAGGGGGCCAATACCTACGAGCAGTTCTTC.

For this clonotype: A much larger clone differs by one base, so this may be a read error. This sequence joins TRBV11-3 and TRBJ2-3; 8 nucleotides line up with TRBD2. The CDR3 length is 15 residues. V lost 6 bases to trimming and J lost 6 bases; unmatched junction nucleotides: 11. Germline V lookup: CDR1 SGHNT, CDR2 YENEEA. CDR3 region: CASSALETSEDTQYF. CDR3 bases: TGTGCCAGCAGTGCCCTCGAGACTAGCGAGGATACGCAGTATTTT.

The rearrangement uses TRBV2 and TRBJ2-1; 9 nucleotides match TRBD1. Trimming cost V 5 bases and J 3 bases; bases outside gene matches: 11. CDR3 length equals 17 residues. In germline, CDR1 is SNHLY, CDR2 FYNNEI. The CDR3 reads CASSLSGTGPHYNEQFF. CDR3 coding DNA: TGTGCCAGCAGTTTGTCCGGGACAGGGCCACACTACAATGAGCAGTTCTTC.

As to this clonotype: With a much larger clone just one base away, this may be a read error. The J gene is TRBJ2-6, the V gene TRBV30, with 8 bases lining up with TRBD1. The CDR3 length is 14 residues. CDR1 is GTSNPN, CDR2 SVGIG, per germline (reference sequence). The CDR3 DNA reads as TGTGCCTGGAGGCAGGGGGCTGGGGCCAACGCCCTGACTTTC. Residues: CAWRQGAGANALTF.

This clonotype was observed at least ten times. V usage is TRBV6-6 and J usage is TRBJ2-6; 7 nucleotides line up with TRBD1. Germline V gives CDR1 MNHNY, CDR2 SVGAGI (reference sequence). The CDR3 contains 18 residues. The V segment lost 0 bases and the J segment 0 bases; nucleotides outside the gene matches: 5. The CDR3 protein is CASSYSRQGPSGANVLTF. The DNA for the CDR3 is TGTGCCAGCAGTTACTCGCGACAGGGACCCTCTGGGGCCAACGTCCTGACTTTC.

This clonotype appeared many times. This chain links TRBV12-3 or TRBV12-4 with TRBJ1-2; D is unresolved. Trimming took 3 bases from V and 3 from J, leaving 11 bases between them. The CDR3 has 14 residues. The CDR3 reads CASSFRWTDYGYTF. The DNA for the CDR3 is TGTGCCAGCAGTTTCCGTTGGACGGACTATGGCTACACCTTC.

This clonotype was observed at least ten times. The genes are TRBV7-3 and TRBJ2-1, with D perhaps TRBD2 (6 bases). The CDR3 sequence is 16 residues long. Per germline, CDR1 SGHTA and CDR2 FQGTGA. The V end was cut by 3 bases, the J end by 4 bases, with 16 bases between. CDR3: CASSFRRASGYNEQFF. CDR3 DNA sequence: TGTGCCAGCAGCTTCAGGAGGGCAAGCGGGTACAATGAGCAGTTCTTC.

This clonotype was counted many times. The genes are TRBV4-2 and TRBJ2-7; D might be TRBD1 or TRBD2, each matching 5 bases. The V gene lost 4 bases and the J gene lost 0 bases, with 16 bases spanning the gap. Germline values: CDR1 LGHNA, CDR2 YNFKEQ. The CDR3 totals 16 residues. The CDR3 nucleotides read TGTGCCAGCAGCCGAAACCGGGACGGCAGCTCCTACGAGCAGTACTTC. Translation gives CASSRNRDGSSYEQYF.